The clone carrying this TCR beta chain was seen ten or more times. The entry originates in a study of T cell repertoires in cytomegalovirus infection. Germline trimming cut 4 bases from V and 2 bases from J; bases unmatched to any gene: 16. CDR3 length: 18 amino acids. Germline values: CDR1 MDHEN, CDR2 SYDVKM. TCRdb used MiXCR to reprocess the reads, holding one entry per CDR3 protein. The profile shows nearly 650,000 distinct CDR3 sequences, approximately 24% of them singletons. The sample taken for sequencing was CD8+ T cells from PBMCs. The rearrangement joins TRBV28 to TRBJ1-2; 7 bases are shared with TRBD1. The origin of this receptor is a human donor in good health (CMV status not recorded). Some clones in this sample may be carry-over from other donors' samples. The CDR3 bases are TGTGCCAGCAGTTCACCCCACGCTCTGCGACAGGGAAACTATGGCTACACCTTC. This translates into CASSSPHALRQGNYGYTF.